This TCR beta chain was obtained from a study of metastatic and nonmetastatic thyroid tumors. Study at large: Repertoire data that came from the blood and tumor or nodule tissue of malignant and benign thyroid patients were compared.

No patient had received any treatment before thyroid surgery. Study results and limitations: Reports indicated that malignant thyroid tumors showed significantly higher TCR beta diversity than benign nodules did, in blood and tumor.

By share of the sample, this clone is medium-sized. Its target is unknown. Using MiXCR, TCRdb re-called clones from the PCR reads. The data show some 17,000 clones, around 25% seen once. Sequencing was done on a sample of adjacent normal tissue. The clonotype was recovered from a female donor with papillary thyroid cancer or a benign thyroid nodule (not recorded which). Some clones in this sample may be carry-over from other donors' samples.

Here the CDR3 reads CASSKTSAEQYF. The DNA of the CDR3 is TGTGCCAGCAGCAAGACTAGCGCGGAGCAGTACTTC. The chain links TRBV12-3 or TRBV12-4 to TRBJ2-7, with 8 positions matching TRBD2. The CDR3 totals 12 residues. The J segment lost 7 bases and the V segment lost 6 bases, leaving 5 bases of the junction unmatched.